This T cell receptor beta chain was retrieved from a study of monozygotic twins with inflammatory bowel disease. Overall study findings and caveats: Sharing of clonotypes with others was lower in IBD patients than in healthy twins, and this was especially so with disease activity. Patients got different immunosuppressive treatments, which may have made their repertoires more variable. Data gave no support to a single strong signal or clonotype associated with IBD.

Germline V gene lookup returns CDR1 SGHTA and CDR2 FQGTGA. This CDR3 spans 13 amino acids. As concerns this clonotype: Its antigen is unknown.

Molecular identifiers with 6-nucleotide sample barcodes were added during cDNA synthesis via template switching. TCRdb re-called the 5' RACE reads; every CDR3 protein appears as one record, without DNA. This sample contains some 400,000 distinct CDR3 sequences. This chain uses TRBV7-3 with TRBJ2-1. The clonotype originates from a human donor with ulcerative colitis or Crohn's disease, or a healthy co-twin of an affected twin (not recorded which). The sample comprised blood. CDR3: CASSLRSVDEQFF.